Included here is one T cell receptor beta chain sequence, with context. The PCR employed 60 Vbeta primers together with 13 Jbeta primers. Produced via immunoSEQ multiplex PCR; TCRdb's table is partial and in-frame only. Of around 190,000 clones listed, 70% to 90% were seen once; the top ten hold approximately 2%. This specimen belongs to a study of cytomegalovirus exposure and HLA in healthy donors. About the study: The Caucasian-associated ancestry cluster held around 81% of more than 350 genotyped donors.

Germline V CDR1 and CDR2: MNHNS, SASEGT. Trimming at V came to 6 bases and at J to 6 bases, leaving 6 bases not matched to a gene. CDR3 size: 13 residues. This chain connects TRBV6-1 to TRBJ1-2, with TRBD1 matching over 8 bases. This TCR came from a woman under 30 in good health and CMV-seronegative. The sequenced material came from PBMCs. The CDR3 DNA sequence: TGTGCCAGCAGCGCGGACAGGGCCCATGGCTACACCTTC. Protein product: CASSADRAHGYTF.